Listed here are 10 T cell receptor beta chains from one sample, sequenced in a study of regulatory T cells in long-lasting Graves disease. The time point is: newly diagnosed GD, antithyroid drugs for less than 3 months. TCR sequences were obtained from RNA taken from PBMCs. Building of the TCR beta libraries involved iRepertoire HTBI primers and Arm-PCR of CDR3 regions. Using its own MiXCR run on the multiplex PCR reads, TCRdb lists one record per CDR3 protein. The table lists 500,000 to 700,000 distinct CDR3 sequences, about 16% of them singletons. This sample also appeared in a second study, on T cells in Graves' hyperthyroidism and ophthalmopathy.

The sample in question was peripheral blood mononuclear cells (PBMCs), obtained at new diagnosis, from a patient treated with antithyroid drugs. The receptors here all came from a woman aged 25 to 45 with Graves disease.

This clonotype showed up just a few times. The V call is TRBV30, the J call TRBJ2-1; the D gene is possibly TRBD2 (6 bases). This CDR3 contains 14 residues. The V gene's germline CDR1 is GTSNPN and CDR2 SVGIG (reference sequence). Between the trimmed V and J ends, which lost 1 base and 8 bases, there was a span of 15 bases. CDR3 loop: CAWSDSGGAYEQFF. The CDR3 DNA sequence: TGTGCCTGGAGTGATAGCGGAGGGGCCTATGAGCAGTTCTTC.

In its sample, this clonotype was seen many times. This chain joins TRBV15 and TRBJ1-2; 9 bases agree with TRBD1. The CDR3 is made up of 16 amino acids. Per germline, CDR1 LNHNV and CDR2 YYDKDF (reference sequence). V lost 2 bases to trimming and J lost 4 bases; unmatched junction nucleotides: 8. CDR3 nucleotide sequence: TGTGCCACCAGCAGATCCCCGGGACAGGGTCCCTATGGCTACACCTTC. Protein sequence: CATSRSPGQGPYGYTF.

This clonotype was recorded many times. The chain combines TRBV28 with TRBJ2-7, with 8 nucleotides matching TRBD1. The trim removed 7 bases at V and 2 bases at J, leaving 16 bases unmatched. The CDR3 sequence is 17 residues long. Germline V gene sequence: CDR1 MDHEN, CDR2 SYDVKM. DNA of the CDR3: TGTGCCAGCATCCGACTCCGGGACAGGAGCTCCCCCTACGAGCAGTACTTC. It translates to CASIRLRDRSSPYEQYF.

As for this clonotype: One base separates it from a far larger clone, so it is likely a read error. The chain has TRBV6-2 or TRBV6-3 and TRBJ1-1; D unclear. CDR1 MNHEY and CDR2 SVGEGT come from the germline V gene. This CDR3 has 13 amino acids. In nucleotides, the CDR3 is TGTGCCAGCAGTTACTCGGACGGCACTGAAGCTCTCTTT. Residues: CASSYSDGTEALF.

This clonotype was detected a few times. The chain couples TRBV7-3 to TRBJ2-6, with a weak D call TRBD2 (7 bases). The ends were cut back, 6 bases at V and 0 bases at J, with 9 bases in the middle. The CDR3 loop spans 15 amino acids. The V gene's germline CDR1 is SGHTA and CDR2 FQGTGA. The CDR3 DNA sequence: TGTGCCAGCAGGGGGGGGCACTCTGGGGCCAACGTCCTGACTTTC. This encodes CASRGGHSGANVLTF.

Only a few counts were recorded for this clonotype. V and J are TRBV14 and TRBJ2-1; no firm D call. The ends were cut back, 7 bases at V and 5 bases at J, with 12 bases in the middle. Germline CDR1 is SGHDN and CDR2 is FVKESK. The CDR3 is 13 residues long. The CDR3 coding sequence is TGTGCCAGCACTGAGTGGCCCAACAATGAGCAGTTCTTC. This gives the protein CASTEWPNNEQFF.

The V call is TRBV30, the J call TRBJ1-6, with D maybe TRBD1 (6 bases). The germline CDR1 and CDR2 sequences are GTSNPN and SVGIG (reference sequence). The CDR3 spans 15 residues. The germline V and J ends were trimmed by 3 bases and 6 bases, with 15 bases remaining between them. CDR3 in DNA: TGTGCCTGGAGAGACAGGCAGACCGGTAATTCACCCCTCCACTTT. Its translation is CAWRDRQTGNSPLHF.

This clonotype was detected ten times or more. This sequence joins TRBV2 and TRBJ1-6, with D uncertain. The CDR3 spans 14 residues. The V and J ends lost 5 bases and 7 bases respectively, with 12 bases between them. Germline CDR1 SNHLY, CDR2 FYNNEI. CDR3 loop: CASSRGLLNSPLHF. The CDR3 DNA reads TGTGCCAGCAGTCGTGGACTGCTAAATTCACCCCTCCACTTT.

V is TRBV5-1 and J is TRBJ2-7, with TRBD1 identical over 11 bases. The CDR3 is 16 amino acids. Per germline, CDR1 SGHRS and CDR2 YFSETQ. The V and J ends lost 3 bases and 2 bases, in that order; junction bases with no gene match: 7. CDR3 sequence: CASSSGTGGYAYEQYF. In DNA form, the CDR3 reads TGCGCCAGCAGCTCAGGGACAGGGGGGTATGCCTACGAGCAGTACTTC.

There are many counts of this clonotype. The chain recombines TRBV12-5 with TRBJ2-1; D remains unclear. The V and J ends lost 5 bases and 8 bases respectively, with 7 bases between them. Germline V lookup: CDR1 LGHNT, CDR2 FRNRAP. This CDR3 region has 11 residues. This CDR3 reads CASGQLHEQFF. In nucleotides, the CDR3 is TGTGCTAGTGGTCAACTCCATGAGCAGTTCTTC.